These 32 T cell receptor beta chains were all obtained from the same sample, sequenced in a study of cytomegalovirus exposure and HLA in healthy donors. Primers for the PCR totalled 60 Vbeta and 13 Jbeta. Assay used: immunoSEQ multiplex PCR; TCRdb lists only in-frame clones, some missing. This specimen shows approximately 30,000 clones; the ten leading clones hold more than 3.5%. The sample taken for sequencing was PBMCs. The receptors were gathered from a woman in her 40s in good health and CMV-seropositive.

The CDR3 reads CASSPTGGKFNYGYTF. The CDR3 DNA is TGTGCCAGCAGCCCGACAGGGGGCAAATTCAACTATGGCTACACCTTC. The chain links TRBV7-9 to TRBJ1-2, with TRBD1 matching 10 bases. This CDR3 comprises 16 residues. The germline V gene encodes CDR1 SEHNR and CDR2 FQNEAQ (reference sequence). The trim removed 5 bases at V and 2 bases at J, leaving 8 bases unmatched.

J is TRBJ2-1 and V is TRBV10-1; D may be TRBD2 (6 bases). The V end lost 3 bases, the J end lost 5 bases, and 11 bases lay between the germline ends. This CDR3 has 14 residues. The germline gives CDR1 WNHNN, CDR2 SYGVQD (reference sequence). The CDR3 region is CASSDSGADNEQFF. CDR3 coding DNA: TGCGCCAGCAGTGATAGCGGAGCTGACAATGAGCAGTTCTTC.

V usage is TRBV28 and J usage is TRBJ2-1; D is perhaps TRBD1 (5 bases). This CDR3 contains 11 residues. Per the germline V gene, CDR1 is MDHEN and CDR2 is SYDVKM. V was clipped by 4 bases and J by 12 bases, with 10 bases between them. The CDR3: CASSSRVRQFF. The CDR3 coding sequence is TGTGCCAGCAGTTCCAGGGTCCGGCAGTTCTTC.

V gene TRBV5-5 combines with J gene TRBJ2-6, with D perhaps TRBD2 (6 bases). V shed 4 bases and J shed 4 bases, with 12 bases lying between them. Germline V CDR1 and CDR2: SGHKS, YYEKEE (reference sequence). CDR3 size: 15 residues. The CDR3 loop reads CASSRNGGGANVLTF. Written as DNA, the CDR3 is TGTGCCAGCAGCCGAAATGGAGGGGGGGCCAACGTCCTGACTTTC. Complete variable domain (other parts from reference TRBV5-5 and TRBJ2-6): DAGVTQSPTHLIKTRGQQVTLRCSPISGHKSVSWYQQVLGQGPQFIFQYYEKEERGRGNFPDRFSARQFPNYSSELNVNALLLGDSALYLCASSRNGGGANVLTFGAGSRLTVL.

The V and J genes are TRBV28 and TRBJ2-1; no reliable D call. The length of the CDR3 is 14 residues. Trimming took 0 bases from V and 8 from J, leaving 11 bases between them. In germline, CDR1 is MDHEN, CDR2 SYDVKM. CDR3 region: CASSLWLTDYEQFF. The CDR3 DNA is TGTGCCAGCAGTTTATGGTTGACCGACTATGAGCAGTTCTTC.

The CDR3 loop reads CASSRTSGGVGEQFF. The CDR3 DNA follows: TGCGCCAGCAGCCGAACTAGCGGTGGGGTGGGTGAGCAGTTCTTC. The chain joins TRBV4-1 to TRBJ2-1, with TRBD2 matching over 8 bases. Trimming at V came to 4 bases and at J to 9 bases, leaving 11 bases not matched to a gene. CDR3 size: 15 residues. The germline gives CDR1 MGHRA, CDR2 YSYEKL.

This chain uses TRBV19 with TRBJ1-1, with D unclear. With 5 bases removed from V and 1 base from J, the gap between germline ends came to 14 bases. CDR1 LNHDA and CDR2 SQIVND come from the germline V gene (reference sequence). The CDR3 is 15 amino acids. The CDR3 DNA sequence: TGTGCCAGTAGTCCTTCACGGGGAACGAACACTGAAGCTTTCTTT. Translating gives CASSPSRGTNTEAFF.

The CDR3 protein is CASSRRGLAGNEQFF. Here the CDR3 DNA reads TGTGCCAGCAGCCGACGAGGACTAGCGGGAAATGAGCAGTTCTTC. The chain carries TRBV27 and TRBJ2-1; 12 nucleotides line up with TRBD2. The CDR3 is 15 residues long. The trim removed 6 bases at V and 7 bases at J, leaving 7 bases unmatched. CDR1 and CDR2 (germline): MNHEY, SMNVEV (reference sequence).

The chain is built from TRBV30 and TRBJ1-4, with 7 positions matching TRBD1. The CDR3 has 15 residues. Germline V CDR1 and CDR2: GTSNPN, SVGIG (reference sequence). The J segment lost 6 bases and the V segment lost 2 bases, leaving 9 bases of the junction unmatched. DNA of the CDR3: TGTGCCTGGAGTCCCCCGGGACAGCCTTATGAAAAACTGTTTTTT. Its translation: CAWSPPGQPYEKLFF.

The genes are TRBV6-5 and TRBJ2-7, with 7 bases matching TRBD1. V was pared by 2 bases and J by 4 bases, with 8 bases of the junction left unmatched. Germline assignment: CDR1 MNHEY and CDR2 SVGAGI. The CDR3 has 15 residues. The CDR3 DNA sequence: TGTGCCAGCAGTTACCGTCTGGGACAGAATTACGAGCAGTACTTC. Amino acid sequence: CASSYRLGQNYEQYF.

CDR3 bases: TGCGCCAGCAGCTCGACAGGGCCCCCGTACAATGAGCAGTTCTTC. Translating gives CASSSTGPPYNEQFF. The chain is built from TRBV5-1 and TRBJ2-1; 7 bases line up with TRBD1. V gave up 3 bases and J gave up 4 bases; unmatched junction bases: 7. The CDR3 spans 15 residues. The germline V gene encodes CDR1 SGHRS and CDR2 YFSETQ.

This chain joins TRBV7-9 and TRBJ1-2, with 7 bases matching TRBD1. CDR1 and CDR2 (germline): SEHNR, FQNEAQ (reference sequence). Germline trimming cut 1 base from V and 3 bases from J; bases unmatched to any gene: 5. The CDR3 runs 15 residues. The CDR3 protein is CASSLEGQAYYGYTF. The DNA of the CDR3 is TGTGCCAGCAGCTTAGAAGGACAGGCTTACTATGGCTACACCTTC.

This chain connects TRBV28 to TRBJ1-5; 8 bases map to TRBD1. V shed 5 bases and J 3 bases; nucleotides not matched to a gene: 6. In germline, CDR1 is MDHEN, CDR2 SYDVKM. This CDR3 is 15 amino acids long. As DNA, the CDR3 is TGTGCCAGCAGTCCGTTACAGGGGGTCAATCAGCCCCAGCATTTT. Its protein is CASSPLQGVNQPQHF.

As regards this clone: Relative to the germline gene, one junction end is altered; a read error may explain this. The CDR3 sequence: CASSIAGTDMNTGELFF. CDR3 nucleotides: TGTGCCAGCAGCATAGCCGGGACAGACATGAACACCGGGGAGCTGTTTTTT. The chain recombines TRBV7-9 with TRBJ2-2, with 7 positions matching TRBD1. Germline CDR1 SEHNR, CDR2 FQNEAQ (reference sequence). The CDR3 spans 17 residues.

The genes are TRBV9 and TRBJ2-7, with TRBD1 matching 8 bases. Germline loops: CDR1 SGDLS, CDR2 YYNGEE. The CDR3 loop spans 15 amino acids. Trimming cost V 1 base and J 1 base; bases outside gene matches: 4. The CDR3 DNA is TGTGCCAGCAGCGTACACTGGACAGGGTCCTACGAGCAGTACTTC. It translates to CASSVHWTGSYEQYF.

CDR3 sequence reads: CASSLGQGKTNEKLFF. CDR3 bases: TGTGCCAGTAGTTTGGGACAGGGTAAGACTAATGAAAAACTGTTTTTT. The rearrangement uses TRBV19 and TRBJ1-4, with TRBD1 matching 9 bases. Germline CDR1 and CDR2: LNHDA and SQIVND (reference sequence). Unmatched junction bases numbered 6, after V lost 5 bases and J lost 2 bases. The CDR3 is 16 amino acids.

CDR3 nucleotide sequence: TGTGCCATCAGTGAGTTTGGTGGCGGGAGTCAGTACACCGGGGAGCTGTTTTTT. Protein: CAISEFGGGSQYTGELFF. The V call is TRBV10-3, the J call TRBJ2-2; 7 bases are a match to TRBD2. The V and J ends lost 1 base and 3 bases, in that order; junction bases with no gene match: 11. The CDR3 has 18 amino acids. The germline V gene has CDR1 ENHRY and CDR2 SYGVKD.

The CDR3 protein is CASSYGGAGGTGELFF. CDR3 nucleotides: TGTGCCAGCAGTTACGGCGGCGCCGGGGGCACCGGGGAGCTGTTTTTT. The chain joins TRBV6-5 to TRBJ2-2, with TRBD2 as a possible D gene (6 bases). V lost 2 bases and J 4 bases, leaving 14 bases between the germline ends. Germline V gene sequence: CDR1 MNHEY, CDR2 SVGAGI. The CDR3 is 16 amino acids.

This chain joins TRBV9 and TRBJ1-5, with 10 bases matching TRBD1. Looked up from germline, CDR1 is SGDLS and CDR2 is YYNGEE. CDR3 length: 15 residues. After removal of 4 bases from V and 3 bases from J, the junction contained 4 bases not matched to a gene. The CDR3 region has the DNA TGTGCCAGCAGCCGTGGGACAGGGGTCAATCAGCCCCAGCATTTT. The encoded protein is CASSRGTGVNQPQHF.

V and J are TRBV4-1 and TRBJ1-5, with no clear D. The CDR3 consists of 15 residues. The V gene's germline CDR1 is MGHRA and CDR2 YSYEKL. Between the trimmed V and J ends, which lost 1 base and 5 bases, there was a span of 12 bases. CDR3 sequence reads: CASSQGDTTYQPQHF. CDR3 nucleotide sequence: TGCGCCAGCAGCCAAGGAGACACCACTTATCAGCCCCAGCATTTT.

The chain combines TRBV2 with TRBJ2-3; TRBD2 matches at 7 bases. CDR1 and CDR2 from the germline V gene are SNHLY and FYNNEI. Germline trimming cut 2 bases from V and 2 bases from J; bases unmatched to any gene: 4. This CDR3 contains 15 residues. The CDR3 protein is CASSESSGLTDTQYF. CDR3 nucleotides: TGTGCCAGCAGTGAATCTAGCGGACTCACAGATACGCAGTATTTT.

The CDR3 bases are TGTGCCAGCAGCTTAGTCTCTAGCGGCCCTAGCACAGATACGCAGTATTTT. It codes for CASSLVSSGPSTDTQYF. V usage is TRBV7-6 and J usage is TRBJ2-3; 7 positions agree with TRBD2. The J segment lost 0 bases and the V segment lost 1 base, leaving 7 bases of the junction unmatched. Germline CDR1 is SGHVS and CDR2 is FNYEAQ. This CDR3 comprises 17 residues.

The chain has TRBV18 and TRBJ1-1, with 8 bases matching TRBD1. The germline V gene encodes CDR1 KGHSH and CDR2 LQKENI. The V gene end was trimmed by 4 bases and the J gene end by 0 bases; junction bases not matched to a gene: 7. The CDR3 contains 16 residues. The DNA for the CDR3 is TGTGCCAGCTCACAATCTGGGACAGGCATGAACACTGAAGCTTTCTTT. Translated: CASSQSGTGMNTEAFF.

The chain combines TRBV14 with TRBJ2-1; D is perhaps TRBD1 (6 bases). V gave up 2 bases and J gave up 6 bases, with 11 bases separating them. The germline V gene has CDR1 SGHDN and CDR2 FVKESK. The CDR3 length is 14 residues. The CDR3 region is CASSQQGHGNEQFF. DNA of the CDR3: TGTGCCAGCAGCCAACAGGGGCATGGCAATGAGCAGTTCTTC.

The chain combines TRBV13 with TRBJ2-7; the match to TRBD1 covers 9 bases. The CDR3 runs to 14 residues. J gave up 3 bases and V 0 bases, and 0 bases lay outside the gene matches. From germline, CDR1 is PRHDT and CDR2 FYEKMQ (reference sequence). As DNA, the CDR3 is TGTGCCAGCAGCTTAGGGGACAGGGGCTACGAGCAGTACTTC. Translated, it gives CASSLGDRGYEQYF. Complete variable domain (other parts from reference TRBV13 and TRBJ2-7): AAGVIQSPRHLIKEKRETATLKCYPIPRHDTVYWYQQGPGQDPQFLISFYEKMQSDKGSIPDRFSAQQFSDYHSELNMSSLELGDSALYFCASSLGDRGYEQYFGPGTRLTVT.

V is TRBV7-9 and J is TRBJ1-4; no firm D call. From germline, CDR1 is SEHNR and CDR2 FQNEAQ (reference sequence). V lost 3 bases to trimming and J lost 0 bases, with 5 bases between them. The CDR3 is 14 amino acids. CDR3: CASSFPATNEKLFF. The CDR3 region has the DNA TGTGCCAGCAGCTTTCCTGCAACTAATGAAAAACTGTTTTTT.

The CDR3 nucleotides are TGTGCCTGGAGGAGGGGGTACAATCAGCCCCAGCATTTT. Translated, it gives CAWRRGYNQPQHF. The V call is TRBV30, the J call TRBJ1-5; D might be TRBD1 (6 bases). CDR3 length equals 13 residues. Looked up from germline, CDR1 is GTSNPN and CDR2 is SVGIG (reference sequence). Between the trimmed V and J ends, which lost 3 bases and 3 bases, there was a span of 9 bases. The complete variable domain, with remaining parts taken from reference TRBV30 and TRBJ1-5, reads SQTIHQWPATLVQPVGSPLSLECTVEGTSNPNLYWYRQAAGRGLQLLFYSVGIGQISSEVPQNLSASRPQDRQFILSSKKLLLSDSGFYLCAWRRGYNQPQHFGDGTRLSIL.

This chain connects TRBV5-1 to TRBJ2-7; 9 bases match TRBD1. Germline-derived CDR1 and CDR2 are SGHRS and YFSETQ. There are 15 residues in the CDR3. Trimming took 0 bases from V and 2 from J; bases not matched to a gene: 3. CDR3 amino acids: CASSLGWDRAYEQYF. CDR3 sequence (DNA): TGCGCCAGCAGCTTGGGGTGGGACAGGGCCTACGAGCAGTACTTC. Full variable domain (missing parts from reference TRBV5-1 and TRBJ2-7): KAGVTQTPRYLIKTRGQQVTLSCSPISGHRSVSWYQQTPGQGLQFLFEYFSETQRNKGNFPGRFSGRQFSNSRSEMNVSTLELGDSALYLCASSLGWDRAYEQYFGPGTRLTVT.

The V gene is TRBV30, the J gene TRBJ2-3; D possibly corresponds to TRBD2 (6 bases). The ends were cut back, 0 bases at V and 4 bases at J, with 11 bases in the middle. The germline V gene has CDR1 GTSNPN and CDR2 SVGIG (reference sequence). This CDR3 region has 14 residues. CDR3 sequence reads: CAWSVRAGPDTQYF. CDR3 DNA sequence: TGTGCCTGGAGTGTACGAGCGGGCCCAGATACGCAGTATTTT.

The chain couples TRBV19 to TRBJ2-7; 8 bases fit TRBD1. J was trimmed by 6 bases and V by 4 bases; bases with no gene match: 11. The CDR3 contains 15 residues. Germline assignment: CDR1 LNHDA and CDR2 SQIVND (reference sequence). CDR3 protein: CASSTPSRGQIEQYF. Written as DNA, the CDR3 is TGTGCCAGTAGTACCCCATCCAGGGGGCAGATCGAGCAGTACTTC.

The chain is built from TRBV27 and TRBJ2-1, with a weak D call TRBD1 (5 bases). The CDR3 runs to 14 residues. Deletions cut 2 bases from V and 6 bases from J, with 11 bases between. CDR1 is MNHEY and CDR2 is SMNVEV in the germline V gene (reference sequence). The CDR3 region has the DNA TGTGCCAGCAGTTTAGGCAGGGTTGTCAATGAGCAGTTCTTC. Amino acid sequence: CASSLGRVVNEQFF.

The chain couples TRBV15 to TRBJ1-2; D might be TRBD1 (5 bases). This CDR3 is 12 amino acids long. The germline gives CDR1 LNHNV, CDR2 YYDKDF (reference sequence). V was cut by 5 bases and J by 4 bases, with 8 bases left in between. The CDR3, as DNA: TGTGCCACCAGCGGGGCGGTCTATGGCTACACCTTC. It codes for CATSGAVYGYTF.